Sequencing of this T cell receptor (beta chain) was carried out in a study of T cells in Graves' hyperthyroidism and ophthalmopathy. Germline CDR1 is GTSNPN and CDR2 is SVGIG (reference sequence). Trimming removed 0 bases from V and 3 bases from J, with 14 bases in between. The CDR3 is 15 amino acids. This clonotype occurred many times. The TCR beta CDR3 regions underwent amplification using RNA transcripts as the source. Primed by the HTBI set, a first-round RT-PCR was run on the TCR CDR3. TCRdb reprocessed the multiplex PCR reads via MiXCR and lists one record per CDR3 protein. The repertoire holds under 350,000 distinct CDR3 sequences, with roughly 18% as singletons. The definition of stable Graves' hyperthyroidism was no ophthalmopathy progression within 18 months.

This chain links TRBV30 with TRBJ1-2; D may be TRBD1 (5 bases). What was sequenced was blood. The TCR was taken from a woman aged 50 to 65 with Graves' hyperthyroidism. The CDR3 is CAWSVRQGEDYGYTF. The CDR3 region has the DNA TGTGCCTGGAGTGTAAGGCAGGGAGAAGACTATGGCTACACCTTC.